These 15 T cell receptor beta chains were sequenced from one sample in a study of vaccination and CD4 T cells after COVID-19. Oncomine TCR Beta short-read sequencing was applied to DNA from cultured CD4+ T cells. TCRdb ran MiXCR on the PCR reads and lists one entry per CDR3 protein. The table includes about 20,000 distinct CDR3 sequences, 45% to 60% detected once. Antigens of these TCRs are unknown. The treatment was: approximately 9-day PBMC culture with coronavirus spike peptide pools or control peptides (ViraFEST assay). The specimen sequenced was CD4+ T cells from blood, cultured in vitro. The receptors derive from a human donor who had recovered from COVID-19.

The V and J genes are TRBV12-3 or TRBV12-4 and TRBJ1-2; D possibly corresponds to TRBD1 (6 bases). This CDR3 region has 14 residues. V was cut by 5 bases and J by 4 bases, with 14 bases left in between. CDR3 DNA: TGTGCCAGCAGTCTGGGGGAACAGGGCTATGGCTACACCTTC. It specifies CASSLGEQGYGYTF.

The chain is built from TRBV27 and TRBJ1-5, with a tentative D call TRBD1 (5 bases). V lost 2 bases and J 1 base, leaving 12 bases between the germline ends. Germline V gene sequence: CDR1 MNHEY, CDR2 SMNVEV (reference sequence). The CDR3 is made up of 16 amino acids. CDR3 region: CASSLAGDGSNQPQHF. The DNA of the CDR3 is TGTGCCAGCAGTTTAGCGGGGGATGGGAGCAATCAGCCCCAGCATTTT.

V is TRBV7-7 and J is TRBJ2-7; the D gene is possibly TRBD2 (5 bases). The CDR3 covers 13 residues. Deletions cut 1 base from V and 6 bases from J, with 10 bases between. Germline-derived CDR1 and CDR2 are SSHAT and FNYEAQ (reference sequence). In DNA form, the CDR3 reads TGTGCCAGCAGCTTAGACCGAGGGTCCGAGCAGTACTTC. Its protein is CASSLDRGSEQYF.

The CDR3 coding sequence is TGTGCCAGCAGTAGAGGGGGAGAAAAATCACCCCTCCACTTT. As protein: CASSRGGEKSPLHF. The chain uses TRBV2 and TRBJ1-6; tentatively, D is TRBD1 (6 bases). CDR3 size: 14 residues. With 5 bases removed from V and 10 bases from J, the gap between germline ends came to 15 bases. CDR1 SNHLY and CDR2 FYNNEI come from the germline V gene.

The chain employs TRBV19 and TRBJ2-5; no reliable D call. This CDR3 region has 12 residues. Germline V lookup: CDR1 LNHDA, CDR2 SQIVND (reference sequence). V was shortened by 3 bases and J by 9 bases, with 11 bases between the two germline ends. CDR3 coding DNA: TGTGCCAGTAGTATCCCCACTGGGTCCCAGTACTTC. Its protein product is CASSIPTGSQYF.

A few counts support this clonotype. The chain has TRBV15 and TRBJ2-5; D ambiguous. This CDR3 is 14 amino acids long. V was pared by 1 base and J by 3 bases, with 9 bases between. Germline V gives CDR1 LNHNV, CDR2 YYDKDF (reference sequence). The CDR3: CATSRGDEKETQYF. The CDR3 DNA is TGTGCCACCAGCAGAGGGGATGAGAAAGAGACCCAGTACTTC.

The chain combines TRBV5-8 with TRBJ1-5, with 7 bases that match TRBD1. The ends lost 4 bases at V and 6 bases at J; junction bases unmatched: 4. Germline loops: CDR1 SGHTS, CDR2 YDEGEE. The CDR3 runs 13 residues. The CDR3 sequence: CASSHRGSQPQHF. The CDR3 coding sequence is TGTGCCAGCAGCCACAGGGGCAGTCAGCCCCAGCATTTT.

This clonotype has just a few counts. The chain joins TRBV5-1 to TRBJ1-2, with TRBD1 matching 7 bases. Germline V gene data show CDR1 as SGHRS and CDR2 as YFSETQ. This CDR3 spans 14 amino acids. Germline trimming cut 5 bases from V and 0 bases from J; bases unmatched to any gene: 4. DNA of the CDR3: TGCGCCAGCAGTAAGGACAGGACTAACTATGGCTACACCTTC. The encoded protein is CASSKDRTNYGYTF.

V gene TRBV7-2 combines with J gene TRBJ1-6; D is perhaps TRBD1 (5 bases). The CDR3 totals 15 residues. The V and J ends lost 8 bases and 5 bases respectively, with 16 bases between them. Germline lookup yields CDR1 SGHTA and CDR2 FQGNSA. The CDR3 sequence: CASAWGGVHNSPLHF. The CDR3 bases are TGTGCCAGCGCATGGGGAGGGGTTCATAATTCACCCCTCCACTTT.

This chain uses TRBV7-6 with TRBJ2-3, with TRBD2 matching 10 bases. CDR3 length equals 16 residues. The J segment lost 5 bases and the V segment lost 4 bases, leaving 9 bases of the junction unmatched. Germline CDR1 is SGHVS and CDR2 is FNYEAQ. CDR3 nucleotides: TGTGCCAGCAGCTCCCTCCGGTTAGCGGGGGGAGATACGCAGTATTTT. This codes for CASSSLRLAGGDTQYF.

This clonotype showed up just a few times. The chain couples TRBV28 to TRBJ2-3; unclear D gene. This CDR3 contains 13 residues. The V gene's germline CDR1 is MDHEN and CDR2 SYDVKM. V lost 6 bases and J 2 bases, leaving 9 bases between the germline ends. CDR3 region: CASSPSFTDTQYF. Written as DNA, the CDR3 is TGTGCCAGCAGCCCATCGTTCACAGATACGCAGTATTTT. Filled out from reference TRBV28 and TRBJ2-3, the complete variable domain reads DVKVTQSSRYLVKRTGEKVFLECVQDMDHENMFWYRQDPGLGLRLIYFSYDVKMKEKGDIPEGYSVSREKKERFSLILESASTNQTSMYLCASSPSFTDTQYFGPGTRLTVL.

The chain uses TRBV6-1 and TRBJ1-2; a weak D match, TRBD1 (5 bases). CDR1 and CDR2 (germline): MNHNS, SASEGT. This CDR3 region has 16 residues. V was trimmed by 0 bases and J by 4 bases, leaving 15 bases between them. The CDR3 spells CASSEALQGRAYGYTF. The CDR3 DNA sequence: TGTGCCAGCAGTGAAGCGCTTCAAGGCAGGGCCTATGGCTACACCTTC.

The rearrangement uses TRBV20-1 and TRBJ1-6, with 7 bases lining up with TRBD1. Germline values: CDR1 DFQATT, CDR2 SNEGSKA (reference sequence). The CDR3 is 13 residues long. J lost 9 bases, V lost 3 bases, and 5 bases had no gene match. The CDR3 DNA reads as TGCAGTGCTAGCCGGGACAGAGCTTCACCCCTCCACTTT. It translates to CSASRDRASPLHF.

This clonotype has more than one count but fewer than ten. J is TRBJ1-2 and V is TRBV2, with TRBD1 matching 7 bases. There are 15 residues in the CDR3. V lost 3 bases and J lost 3; bases outside the gene matches: 7. The germline V gene encodes CDR1 SNHLY and CDR2 FYNNEI. The CDR3 spells CASSEAGTVDYGYTF. CDR3 in DNA: TGTGCCAGCAGTGAGGCCGGGACAGTTGACTATGGCTACACCTTC.

This rearrangement joins TRBV7-2 to TRBJ2-6; D is uncertain. Trimming took off 7 bases at V and 0 bases at J, with 16 bases between the two ends. The CDR3 runs 17 residues. CDR1 is SGHTA, CDR2 FQGNSA, per germline. The CDR3 loop reads CASTQTTPFSGANVLTF. In DNA form, the CDR3 reads TGTGCCAGCACCCAGACGACACCTTTCTCTGGGGCCAACGTCCTGACTTTC.